These 9 T cell receptor beta chains came from one sample sequenced in a study of graft-versus-host responses after intestinal transplantation. Generated by immunoSEQ multiplex PCR, the TCRdb table keeps only in-frame clones and is missing some. The top ten hold just under 9.5% of the sample, which has 19,000 or so clones, around nine tenths seen once. The specimen comprised PBMCs, sampled 230 to 240 days after intestinal transplant. The receptors derive from a human patient who received an intestinal transplant, so some T cells may come from the graft donor.

The rearrangement uses TRBV12-5 and TRBJ2-7; D tentatively reads TRBD1 or TRBD2 (6 bases each). This CDR3 spans 14 amino acids. Germline V gene data show CDR1 as LGHNT and CDR2 as FRNRAP. Trimming shortened V by 6 bases and J by 3 bases, and 15 bases separated the two germline ends. For the CDR3, the DNA is TGTGCTAGTGGGGAGACAGGCGGGAACTACGAGCAGTACTTC. This translates into CASGETGGNYEQYF.

This chain joins TRBV5-8 and TRBJ1-6, with 8 bases aligning to TRBD1. Germline CDR1 and CDR2: SGHTS and YDEGEE. The CDR3 runs to 14 residues. Germline trimming cut 7 bases from V and 6 bases from J; bases unmatched to any gene: 6. For the CDR3, the DNA is TGTGCCAGCGAGGGCAGGGGGCTTAATTCACCCCTCCACTTT. It yields the protein CASEGRGLNSPLHF.

V usage is TRBV7-9 and J usage is TRBJ1-2, with TRBD1 identical over 8 bases. This CDR3 has 16 residues. J gave up 9 bases and V 1 base, and 13 bases lay outside the gene matches. Germline V CDR1 and CDR2: SEHNR, FQNEAQ (reference sequence). This chain's CDR3 is CASSLEEGQGSVRYTF. The CDR3 DNA reads TGTGCCAGCAGCTTAGAGGAAGGACAGGGTTCAGTTCGCTACACCTTC.

The V and J genes are TRBV14 and TRBJ2-5; TRBD2 is a possible D gene (6 bases). The CDR3 has 15 amino acids. Deletions cut 0 bases from V and 4 bases from J, with 12 bases between. The germline V gene encodes CDR1 SGHDN and CDR2 FVKESK. The CDR3 DNA is TGTGCCAGCAGCCAAGAGACTGGGGGAGGAGAGACCCAGTACTTC. It codes for CASSQETGGGETQYF.

The rearrangement links TRBV9 to TRBJ2-5; D may be TRBD2 (6 bases). Germline CDR1 SGDLS, CDR2 YYNGEE. V dropped 0 bases and J dropped 4 bases, with 19 bases sitting between them. This CDR3 is 17 amino acids long. The CDR3 region has the DNA TGTGCCAGCAGCGTAGGAAGCGGGCCACCATTGGGAGAGACCCAGTACTTC. This encodes CASSVGSGPPLGETQYF.

Here the CDR3 reads CTSSQDRGYTF. DNA of the CDR3: TGCACCAGCAGCCAAGACAGGGGCTACACCTTC. This chain links TRBV1 with TRBJ1-2; no DNA check was done on the table's D call, TRBD1. TRBV1 is a recognized pseudogene. The CDR3 has 11 residues.

V is TRBV7-3 and J is TRBJ2-7; unclear D gene. CDR1 and CDR2 (germline): SGHTA, FQGTGA. Trimming left V 5 bases short and J 0 bases short, with 11 bases between. CDR3 length: 14 residues. For the CDR3, the DNA is TGTGCCAGCAGCACCCGGACGGACTCCTACGAGCAGTACTTC. It yields the protein CASSTRTDSYEQYF.

This chain links TRBV6-5 with TRBJ1-2, with 9 bases lining up with TRBD1. The CDR3 loop spans 14 amino acids. Germline CDR1 reads MNHEY; CDR2 reads SVGAGI. Unmatched junction bases numbered 5, after V lost 6 bases and J lost 3 bases. The CDR3 DNA reads TGTGCCAGCAGCCCACAGGGGGCACACTATGGCTACACCTTC. As protein: CASSPQGAHYGYTF.

The V and J genes are TRBV6-5 and TRBJ1-2; D gene ambiguous. The CDR3 runs to 15 residues. The germline CDR1 and CDR2 sequences are MNHEY and SVGAGI. V was clipped by 2 bases and J by 4 bases, with 14 bases between them. This CDR3 reads CASSYVDGNTYGYTF. In nucleotides, the CDR3 is TGTGCCAGCAGTTACGTCGATGGAAATACCTATGGCTACACCTTC.